This T cell receptor beta chain stems from a study of blood T cells in healthy people across ages. A J-beta primer mix and a sample-barcoded 5' primer were used in a second PCR of roughly 6 to 11 cycles. TCRdb re-analysed the 5' RACE reads in MiXCR, keeping a single row per CDR3 protein. The sample holds 650,000 to 800,000 distinct CDR3 sequences, roughly half seen once. This clonotype was detected many times. The V segment lost 4 bases and the J segment 8 bases; nucleotides outside the gene matches: 5. Germline loops: CDR1 SNHLY, CDR2 FYNNEI. This CDR3 is built from 14 residues. The TCR originated in a woman aged 80 or older in good health. The specimen sequenced was blood. V usage is TRBV2 and J usage is TRBJ2-1; 10 bases line up with TRBD2. The DNA for the CDR3 is TGTGCCAGCAGTGCCCTAGCGGGAGTGTATGAGCAGTTCTTC. It specifies CASSALAGVYEQFF.